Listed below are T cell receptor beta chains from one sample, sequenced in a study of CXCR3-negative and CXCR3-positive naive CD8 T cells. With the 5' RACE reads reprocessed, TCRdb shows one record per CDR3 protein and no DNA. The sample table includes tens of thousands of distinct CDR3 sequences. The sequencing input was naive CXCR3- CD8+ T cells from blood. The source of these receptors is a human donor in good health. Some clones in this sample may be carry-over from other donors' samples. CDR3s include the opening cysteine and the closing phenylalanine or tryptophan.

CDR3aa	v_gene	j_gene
CASSLGQDNEQFF	TRBV5-1	TRBJ2-1
CASSLGGADTYGYTF	TRBV7-2	TRBJ1-2
CATSRGIQTGAPGELFF	TRBV15	TRBJ2-2
CASTPTGNNSPLHF	TRBV27	TRBJ1-6
CASSQEPVAGGEDEQYF	TRBV3-1	TRBJ2-7
CASSLLPFGTSEAYEQYF	TRBV5-1	TRBJ2-7
CSARAAGGLTYEQYF	TRBV20-1	TRBJ2-7
CASSETSGSYNEQFF	TRBV6-4	TRBJ2-1
CASRLHRETQYF	TRBV12-3/TRBV12-4	TRBJ2-5
CAWSTIGAAEQYF	TRBV30	TRBJ2-7
CSVERGLTGELFF	TRBV29-1	TRBJ2-2
CAWEPLAEMNTEAFF	TRBV30	TRBJ1-1
CASSAGTSGFEQYF	TRBV5-5	TRBJ2-7
CASSFEIRPGDTQYF	TRBV7-2	TRBJ2-3
CASNLEGGYEQYF	TRBV5-1	TRBJ2-7
CATSRDGMSSYEQYF	TRBV15	TRBJ2-7